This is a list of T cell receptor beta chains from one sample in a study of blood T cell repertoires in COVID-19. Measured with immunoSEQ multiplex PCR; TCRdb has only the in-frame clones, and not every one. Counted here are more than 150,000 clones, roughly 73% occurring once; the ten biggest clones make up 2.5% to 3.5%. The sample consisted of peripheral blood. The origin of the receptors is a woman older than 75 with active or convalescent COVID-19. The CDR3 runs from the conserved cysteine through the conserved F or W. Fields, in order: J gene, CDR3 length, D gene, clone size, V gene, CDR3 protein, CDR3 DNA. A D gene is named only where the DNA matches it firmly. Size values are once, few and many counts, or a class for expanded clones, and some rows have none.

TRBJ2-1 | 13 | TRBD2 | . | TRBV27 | CASKGGGGNEQFF | TGTGCCAGCAAAGGCGGGGGGGGTAATGAGCAGTTCTTC
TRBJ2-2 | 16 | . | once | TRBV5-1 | CASSLSIGGRTGELFF | TGCGCCAGCAGCTTGTCTATCGGGGGGCGGACCGGGGAGCTGTTTTTT
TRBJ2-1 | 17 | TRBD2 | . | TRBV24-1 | CATSDATSGGFYNEQFF | TGTGCCACCAGTGACGCCACTAGCGGGGGCTTCTACAATGAGCAGTTCTTC
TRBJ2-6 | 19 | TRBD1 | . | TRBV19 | CASSMRGIGTGSGANVLTF | TGTGCCAGTAGTATGAGGGGGATTGGGACAGGCTCTGGGGCCAACGTCCTGACTTTC
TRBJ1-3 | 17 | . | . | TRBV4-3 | CASSRRPQQGWGNTIYF | TGCGCCAGCAGCCGTCGACCGCAACAGGGTTGGGGAAACACCATATATTTT
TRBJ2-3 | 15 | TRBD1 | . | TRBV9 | CASSRGTGVTDTQYF | TGTGCCAGCAGCAGGGGGACAGGGGTTACAGATACGCAGTATTTT
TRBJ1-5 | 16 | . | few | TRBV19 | CASSIDPWEKDQPQHF | TGTGCCAGTAGTATAGACCCTTGGGAGAAAGATCAGCCCCAGCATTTT
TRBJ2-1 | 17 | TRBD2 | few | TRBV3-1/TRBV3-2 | CASSRRASGGPYNEQFF | TGTGCCAGCAGCAGACGAGCTAGCGGGGGGCCCTACAATGAGCAGTTCTTC
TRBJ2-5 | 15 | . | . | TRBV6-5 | CASSYRRGIQETQYF | TGTGCCAGCAGTTACAGGCGGGGCATCCAAGAGACCCAGTACTTC
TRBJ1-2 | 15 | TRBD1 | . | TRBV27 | CASSERTGLRDGYTF | TGTGCCAGCAGTGAGAGGACAGGCCTTCGTGATGGCTACACCTTC
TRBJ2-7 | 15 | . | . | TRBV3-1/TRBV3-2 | CASSQEVSGGHEQYF | TGTGCCAGCAGCCAAGAGGTCTCGGGGGGCCACGAGCAGTACTTC
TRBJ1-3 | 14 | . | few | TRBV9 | CASSVAPGGNTIYF | TGTGCCAGCAGCGTAGCTCCGGGGGGAAACACCATATATTTT
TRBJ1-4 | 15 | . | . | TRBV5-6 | CASSLQQGTDEKLFF | TGTGCCAGCAGCTTGCAGCAGGGTACGGATGAAAAACTGTTTTTT
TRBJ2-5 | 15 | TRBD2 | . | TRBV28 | CASSFGSGTPETQYF | TGTGCCAGCAGTTTCGGTAGCGGGACGCCAGAGACCCAGTACTTC
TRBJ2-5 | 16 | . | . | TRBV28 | CASSATSGVGQETQYF | TGTGCCAGCAGTGCTACCTCAGGGGTCGGCCAAGAGACCCAGTACTTC
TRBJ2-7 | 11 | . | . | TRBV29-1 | CSCTESYEQYF | TGCAGCTGTACTGAGAGTTACGAGCAGTACTTC
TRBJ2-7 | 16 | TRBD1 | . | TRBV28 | CASSPGGTGWTYEQYF | TGTGCCAGCAGCCCCGGGGGGACAGGGTGGACCTACGAGCAGTACTTC
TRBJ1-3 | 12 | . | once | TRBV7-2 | CASSGRSGAIYF | TGTGCCAGCAGCGGAAGGTCAGGGGCCATATATTTT
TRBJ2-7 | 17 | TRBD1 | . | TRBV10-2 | CASSPKPGQGRVDEQYF | TGCGCCAGCAGTCCCAAGCCGGGACAGGGACGTGTAGACGAGCAGTACTTC
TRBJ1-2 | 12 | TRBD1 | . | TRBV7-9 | CASSQGQYGYTF | TGTGCCAGCAGCCAGGGACAGTATGGCTACACCTTC
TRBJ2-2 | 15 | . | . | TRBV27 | CASSLARQPFGELFF | TGTGCCAGCAGTTTAGCGAGACAACCTTTCGGGGAGCTGTTTTTT
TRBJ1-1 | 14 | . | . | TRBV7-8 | CASSLGTSDTEAFF | TGTGCCAGCAGCCTCGGGACATCGGACACTGAAGCTTTCTTT
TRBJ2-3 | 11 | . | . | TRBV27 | CATRQVYAQYF | TGTGCCACCCGTCAGGTTTATGCGCAGTATTTT
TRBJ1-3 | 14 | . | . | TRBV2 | CASSATSSGNTIYF | TGTGCCAGCAGCGCGACAAGCTCTGGAAACACCATATATTTT
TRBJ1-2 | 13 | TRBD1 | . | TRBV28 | CASKTGGHGGYTF | TGTGCCAGCAAGACAGGGGGGCACGGTGGCTACACCTTC
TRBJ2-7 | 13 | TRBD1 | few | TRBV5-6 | CASTRDRAYEQYF | TGTGCCAGCACCCGGGACAGGGCCTACGAGCAGTACTTC
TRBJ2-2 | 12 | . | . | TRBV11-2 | CASNQATGELFF | TGTGCCAGCAACCAAGCAACCGGGGAGCTGTTTTTT
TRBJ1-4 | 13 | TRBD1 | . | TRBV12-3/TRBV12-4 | CASSTGGFEKLFF | TGTGCCAGCAGTACAGGGGGCTTTGAAAAACTGTTTTTT